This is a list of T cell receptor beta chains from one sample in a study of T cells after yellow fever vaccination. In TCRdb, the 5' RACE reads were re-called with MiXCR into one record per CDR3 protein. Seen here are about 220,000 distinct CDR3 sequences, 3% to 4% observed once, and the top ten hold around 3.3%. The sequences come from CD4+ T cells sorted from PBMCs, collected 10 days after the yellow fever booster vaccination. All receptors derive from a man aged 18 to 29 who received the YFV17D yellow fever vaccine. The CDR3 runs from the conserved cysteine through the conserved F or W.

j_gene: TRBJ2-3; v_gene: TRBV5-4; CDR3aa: CASSQDRGIDTQYF
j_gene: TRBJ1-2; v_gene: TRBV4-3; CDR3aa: CASSQRNYGYTF
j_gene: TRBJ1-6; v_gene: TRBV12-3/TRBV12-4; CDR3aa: CASSSGTGAKSPLHF
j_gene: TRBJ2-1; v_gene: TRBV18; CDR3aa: CASSPYPPDSSYNEQFF
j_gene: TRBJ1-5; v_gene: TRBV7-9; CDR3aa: CASSTSSNQPQHF
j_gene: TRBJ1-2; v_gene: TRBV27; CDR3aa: CASSKRGWDTHGYTF
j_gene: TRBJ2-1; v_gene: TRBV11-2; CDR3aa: CASLPGGGNEQFF
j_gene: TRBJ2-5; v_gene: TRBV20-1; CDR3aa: CSARVAGTSQETQYF
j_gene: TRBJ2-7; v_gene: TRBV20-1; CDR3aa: CSARDHERGSSYEQYF
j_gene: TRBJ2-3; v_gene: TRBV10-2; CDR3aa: CASSRASGGPDTQYF
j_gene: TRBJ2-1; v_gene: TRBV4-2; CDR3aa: CASSQDRGGASYNEQFF
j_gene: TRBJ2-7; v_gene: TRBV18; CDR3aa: CASSPIGQYDEQYF
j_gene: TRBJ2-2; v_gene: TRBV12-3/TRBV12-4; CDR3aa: CASRGRGQRSAGEMFF
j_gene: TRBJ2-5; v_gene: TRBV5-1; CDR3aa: CASKNINSQETQYF
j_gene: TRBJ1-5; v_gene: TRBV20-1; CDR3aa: CSARASSYSNQPQHF
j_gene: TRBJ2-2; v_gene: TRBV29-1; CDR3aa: CSASPGTGAGELFF
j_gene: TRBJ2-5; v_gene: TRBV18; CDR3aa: CASSRNRDTQETQYF
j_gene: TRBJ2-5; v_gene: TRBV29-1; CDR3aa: CSASSAGSGTQYF
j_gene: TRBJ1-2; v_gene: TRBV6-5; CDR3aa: CASSYSGQGHYGYTF
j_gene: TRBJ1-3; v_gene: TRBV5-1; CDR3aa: CASSQAGQSGGNTIYF
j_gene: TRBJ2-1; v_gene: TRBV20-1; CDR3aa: CSARYYVRGAVYNEQFF
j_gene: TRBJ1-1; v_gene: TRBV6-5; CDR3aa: CASSYNYNTEAFF
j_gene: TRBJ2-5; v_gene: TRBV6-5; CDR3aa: CASSPPETQYF
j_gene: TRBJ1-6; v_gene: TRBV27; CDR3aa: CASSNIYSPLHF
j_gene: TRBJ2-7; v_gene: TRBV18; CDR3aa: CASSPVAGGVYEQYF
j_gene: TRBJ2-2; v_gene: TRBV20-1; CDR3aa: CSARGRASGNTGELFF
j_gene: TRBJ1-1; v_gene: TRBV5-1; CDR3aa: CASSARRTSYNTEAFF
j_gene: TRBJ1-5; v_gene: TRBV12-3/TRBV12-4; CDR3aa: CASRGQGDSQPQHF
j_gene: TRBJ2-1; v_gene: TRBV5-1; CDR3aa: CASRGAGEQFF
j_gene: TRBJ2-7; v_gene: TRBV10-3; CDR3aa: CAISEKYEQYF
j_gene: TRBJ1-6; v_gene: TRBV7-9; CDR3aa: CASSLEGGRSPLHF
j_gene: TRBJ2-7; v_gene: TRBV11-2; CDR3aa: CATVDRNHYEQYF
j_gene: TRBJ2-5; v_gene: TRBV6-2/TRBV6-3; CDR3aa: CASSYFDSSVQYF
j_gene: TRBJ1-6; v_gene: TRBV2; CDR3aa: CASSENGSYSPLHF
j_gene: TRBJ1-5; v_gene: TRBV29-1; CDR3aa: CSVGFGTMNQPQHF
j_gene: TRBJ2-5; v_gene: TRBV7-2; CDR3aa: CASSPDRGLETQYF
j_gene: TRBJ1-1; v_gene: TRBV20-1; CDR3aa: CSAPSGWDKRAFF
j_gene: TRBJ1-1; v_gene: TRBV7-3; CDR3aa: CASSPDRRTEAFF
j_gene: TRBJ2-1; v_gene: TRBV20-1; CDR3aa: CSASFGGPSSQRFF
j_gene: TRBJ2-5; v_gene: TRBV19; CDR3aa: CASRMGQGWGETQYF
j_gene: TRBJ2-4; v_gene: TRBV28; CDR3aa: CASKTQENIQYF
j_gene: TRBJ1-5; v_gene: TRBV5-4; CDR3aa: CASSLAGNQPQHF
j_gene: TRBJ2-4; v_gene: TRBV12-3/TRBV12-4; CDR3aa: CASSPTTGVRNIQYF
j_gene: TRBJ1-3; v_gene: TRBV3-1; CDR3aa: CASSGINSGNTIYF
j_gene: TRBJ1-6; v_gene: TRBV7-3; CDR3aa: CASSEGQRNSPLHF
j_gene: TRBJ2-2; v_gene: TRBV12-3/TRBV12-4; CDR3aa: CASSTRVPGAGELFF
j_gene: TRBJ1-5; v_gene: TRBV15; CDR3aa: CATSRPPLQGIGQPQHF
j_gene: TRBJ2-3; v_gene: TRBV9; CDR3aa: CASSGERGATTTQYF
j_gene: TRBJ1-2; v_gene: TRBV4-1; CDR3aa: CASSQEILLKTYGYTF
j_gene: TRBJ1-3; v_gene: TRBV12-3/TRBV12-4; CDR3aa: CASSLEGRFMNGNTIYF
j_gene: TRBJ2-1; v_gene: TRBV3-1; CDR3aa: CASSHEGGLPRGQFF
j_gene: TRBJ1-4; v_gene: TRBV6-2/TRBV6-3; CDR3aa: CASSYAGFRGKLFF
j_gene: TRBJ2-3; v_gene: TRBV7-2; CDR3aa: CASSLESWDTQYF
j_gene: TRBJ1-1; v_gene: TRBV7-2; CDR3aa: CASSLISRNTEAFF